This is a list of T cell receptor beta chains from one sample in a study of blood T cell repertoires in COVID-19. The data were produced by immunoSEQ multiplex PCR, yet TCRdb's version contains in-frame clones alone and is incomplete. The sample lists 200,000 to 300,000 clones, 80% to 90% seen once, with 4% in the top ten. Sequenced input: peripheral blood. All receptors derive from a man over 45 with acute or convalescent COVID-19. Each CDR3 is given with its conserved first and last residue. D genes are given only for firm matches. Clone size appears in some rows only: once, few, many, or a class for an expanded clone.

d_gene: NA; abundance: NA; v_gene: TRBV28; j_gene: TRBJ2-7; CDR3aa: CASSRQGLRPYEQYF; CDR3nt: TGTGCCAGCAGCCGGCAGGGGTTACGTCCCTACGAGCAGTACTTC
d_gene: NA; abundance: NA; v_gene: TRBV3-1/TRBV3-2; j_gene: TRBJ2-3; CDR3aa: CASSRLSEDTQYF; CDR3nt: TGTGCCAGCAGCCGCCTGAGCGAGGATACGCAGTATTTT
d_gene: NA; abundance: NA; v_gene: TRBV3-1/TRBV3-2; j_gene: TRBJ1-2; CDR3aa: CASSPQGYGYTF; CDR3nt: TGTGCCAGCAGCCCCCAGGGGTATGGCTACACCTTC
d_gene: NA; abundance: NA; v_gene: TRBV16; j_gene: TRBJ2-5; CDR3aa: CASSQSPAGAIETQYF; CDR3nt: TGTGCCAGCAGCCAATCTCCCGCTGGGGCCATAGAGACCCAGTACTTC
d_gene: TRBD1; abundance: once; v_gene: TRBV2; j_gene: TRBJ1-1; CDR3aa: CASSPGDREMVEAFF; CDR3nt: TGTGCCAGCAGTCCGGGGGACAGGGAGATGGTTGAAGCTTTCTTT
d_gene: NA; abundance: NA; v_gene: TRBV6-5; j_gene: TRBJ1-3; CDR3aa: CASSYGTFLSGNTIYF; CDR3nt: TGTGCCAGCAGTTACGGGACATTTCTCTCTGGAAACACCATATATTTT
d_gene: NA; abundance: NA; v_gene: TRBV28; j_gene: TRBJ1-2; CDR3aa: CASRQRGYTF; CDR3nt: TGTGCCAGCAGACAAAGGGGGTACACCTTC
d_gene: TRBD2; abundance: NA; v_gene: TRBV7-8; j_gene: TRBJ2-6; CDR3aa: CASSTRGRVNGANVLTF; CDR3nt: TGTGCCAGCAGCACCCGGGGGAGGGTTAATGGGGCCAACGTCCTGACTTTC
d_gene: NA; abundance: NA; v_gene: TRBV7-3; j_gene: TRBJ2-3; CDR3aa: CASSLLASDTQYF; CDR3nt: TGTGCCAGCAGCTTGCTAGCCTCAGATACGCAGTATTTT
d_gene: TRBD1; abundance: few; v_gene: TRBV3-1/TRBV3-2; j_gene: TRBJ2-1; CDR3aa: CASSRQGAGNEQFF; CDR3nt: TGTGCCAGCAGCCGCCAGGGGGCGGGAAATGAGCAGTTCTTC
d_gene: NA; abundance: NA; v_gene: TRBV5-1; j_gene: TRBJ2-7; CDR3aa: CASSLGAGSFDEQYF; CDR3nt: TGCGCCAGCAGCTTGGGGGCGGGTAGTTTTGACGAGCAGTACTTC
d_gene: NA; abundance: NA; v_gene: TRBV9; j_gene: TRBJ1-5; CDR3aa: CASSVAGSNQPQHF; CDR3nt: TGTGCCAGCAGCGTAGCGGGTAGCAATCAGCCCCAGCATTTT
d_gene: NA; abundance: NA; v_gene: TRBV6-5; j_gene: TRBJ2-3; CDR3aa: CASSPGLSTDTQYF; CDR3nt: TGTGCCAGCAGTCCGGGACTTAGCACAGATACGCAGTATTTT
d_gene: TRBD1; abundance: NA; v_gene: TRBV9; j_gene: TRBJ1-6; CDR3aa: CASSVSQGAGNSPLHF; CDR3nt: TGTGCCAGCAGCGTTTCACAGGGGGCGGGTAATTCACCCCTCCACTTT
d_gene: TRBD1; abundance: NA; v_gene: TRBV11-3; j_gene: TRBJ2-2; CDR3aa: CASSSRTGRGELFF; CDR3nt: TGTGCCAGCAGCTCACGGACAGGGCGGGGGGAGCTGTTTTTT
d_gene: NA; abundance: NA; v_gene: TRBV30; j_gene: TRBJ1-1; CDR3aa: CAWSLLRGAFF; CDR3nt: TGTGCCTGGAGCTTACTAAGGGGAGCTTTCTTT
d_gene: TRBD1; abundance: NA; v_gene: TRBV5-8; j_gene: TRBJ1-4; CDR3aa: CASSSGQVETNEKLFF; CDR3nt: TGTGCCAGCAGCAGCGGACAGGTGGAAACTAATGAAAAACTGTTTTTT
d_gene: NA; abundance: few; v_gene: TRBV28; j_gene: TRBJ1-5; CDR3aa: CASNRPGGLVQPQHF; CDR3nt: TGTGCCAGCAACCGTCCGGGGGGCTTGGTTCAGCCCCAGCATTTT
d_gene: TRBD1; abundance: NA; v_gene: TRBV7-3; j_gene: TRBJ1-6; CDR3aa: CASSLLDRADSPLHF; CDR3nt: TGTGCCAGCAGCTTATTGGACAGGGCTGATTCACCCCTCCACTTT
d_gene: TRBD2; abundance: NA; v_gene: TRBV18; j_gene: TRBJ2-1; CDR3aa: CASSPLAGSSNEQFF; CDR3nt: TGTGCCAGCTCACCACTAGCGGGGTCGTCCAATGAGCAGTTCTTC
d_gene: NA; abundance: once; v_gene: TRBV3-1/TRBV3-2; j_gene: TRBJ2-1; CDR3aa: CASSQGAGMGYNEQFF; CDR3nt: TGTGCCAGCAGCCAAGGGGCCGGGATGGGCTACAATGAGCAGTTCTTC
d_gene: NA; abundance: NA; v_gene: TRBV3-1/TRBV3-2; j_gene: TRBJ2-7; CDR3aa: CASSLQTESGLQYF; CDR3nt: TGTGCCAGCAGCCTCCAGACAGAGTCGGGTTTGCAGTACTTC
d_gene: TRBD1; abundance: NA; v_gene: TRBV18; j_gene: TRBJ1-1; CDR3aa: CASSQQGNPMNTEAFF; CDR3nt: TGTGCCAGCTCCCAACAGGGGAACCCAATGAACACTGAAGCTTTCTTT
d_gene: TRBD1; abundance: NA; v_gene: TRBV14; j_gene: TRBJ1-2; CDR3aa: CASSLGTGQGYTF; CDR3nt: TGTGCCAGCAGCCTCGGGACAGGCCAGGGCTACACCTTC
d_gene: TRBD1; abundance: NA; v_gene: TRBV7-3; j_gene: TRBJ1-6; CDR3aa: CASSPQTGKNSPLHF; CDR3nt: TGTGCCAGCAGCCCACAGACAGGGAAGAATTCACCCCTCCACTTT
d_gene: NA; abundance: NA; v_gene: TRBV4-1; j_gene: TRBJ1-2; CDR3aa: CASSHEGAGYGYTF; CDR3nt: TGCGCCAGCAGCCATGAGGGCGCAGGCTATGGCTACACCTTC
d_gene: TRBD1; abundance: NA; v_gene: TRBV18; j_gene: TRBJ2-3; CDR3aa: CASSPYGQGAADTQYF; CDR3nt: TGTGCCAGCTCACCATACGGACAGGGGGCGGCAGATACGCAGTATTTT
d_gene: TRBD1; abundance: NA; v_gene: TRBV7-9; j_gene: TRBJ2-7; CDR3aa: CASSSPGQGFYEQYF; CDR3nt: TGTGCCAGCAGCTCTCCGGGACAGGGGTTCTACGAGCAGTACTTC
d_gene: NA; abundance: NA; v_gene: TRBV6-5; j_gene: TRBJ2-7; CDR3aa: CASSVPFSGEQYF; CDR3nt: TGTGCCAGCAGCGTCCCCTTCTCGGGCGAGCAGTACTTC
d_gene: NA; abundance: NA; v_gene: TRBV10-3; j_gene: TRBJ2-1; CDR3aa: CAISESTRVGEQFF; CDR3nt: TGTGCCATCAGTGAGTCGACCAGGGTGGGTGAGCAGTTCTTC
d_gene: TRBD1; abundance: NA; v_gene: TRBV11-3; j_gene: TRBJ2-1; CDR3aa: CASSLEIVWTGAAEQFF; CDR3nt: TGTGCCAGCAGCTTAGAAATTGTATGGACAGGGGCTGCTGAGCAGTTCTTC
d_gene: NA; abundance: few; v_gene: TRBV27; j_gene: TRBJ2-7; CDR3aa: CASSEGGNEQYF; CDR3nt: TGTGCCAGCAGTGAGGGGGGGAACGAGCAGTACTTC
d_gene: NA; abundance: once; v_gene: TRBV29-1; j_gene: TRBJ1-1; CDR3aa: CSGVDSMNTEAFF; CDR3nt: TGCAGCGGGGTGGACAGCATGAACACTGAAGCTTTCTTT
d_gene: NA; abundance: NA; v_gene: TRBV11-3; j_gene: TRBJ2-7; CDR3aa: CASSLAEGFYEQYF; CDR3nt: TGTGCCAGCAGCTTAGCCGAGGGCTTCTACGAGCAGTACTTC
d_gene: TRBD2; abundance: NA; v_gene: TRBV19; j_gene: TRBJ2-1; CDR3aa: CASSIGTSAYNEQFF; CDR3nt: TGTGCCAGTAGTATCGGGACTAGCGCGTACAATGAGCAGTTCTTC
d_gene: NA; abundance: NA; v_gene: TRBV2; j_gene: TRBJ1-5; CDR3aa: CASSAGKGSNQPQHF; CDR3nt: TGTGCCAGCAGTGCAGGGAAGGGTAGCAATCAGCCCCAGCATTTT
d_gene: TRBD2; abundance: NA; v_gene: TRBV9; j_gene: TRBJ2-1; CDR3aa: CASSMGLAENNEQFF; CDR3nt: TGTGCCAGCAGCATGGGACTAGCGGAAAACAATGAGCAGTTCTTC
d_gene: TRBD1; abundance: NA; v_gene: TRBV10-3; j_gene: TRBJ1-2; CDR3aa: CAISGSPPGQVNYGYTF; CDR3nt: TGTGCCATCAGTGGATCCCCGCCGGGACAGGTAAACTATGGCTACACCTTC
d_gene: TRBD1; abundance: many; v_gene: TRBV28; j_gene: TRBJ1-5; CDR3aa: CASRRDRTFNQPQHF; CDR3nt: TGTGCCAGCAGACGGGACAGAACCTTCAATCAGCCCCAGCATTTT
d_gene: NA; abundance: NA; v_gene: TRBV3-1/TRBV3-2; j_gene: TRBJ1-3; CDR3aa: CASSQTGPGGNTIYF; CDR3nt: TGTGCCAGCAGCCAAACAGGCCCTGGCGGAAACACCATATATTTT
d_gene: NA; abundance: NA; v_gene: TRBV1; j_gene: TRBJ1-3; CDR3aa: CTSSQDLGGQGRDTIYF; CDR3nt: TGCACCAGCAGCCAAGATTTGGGGGGGCAGGGGAGGGACACCATATATTTT
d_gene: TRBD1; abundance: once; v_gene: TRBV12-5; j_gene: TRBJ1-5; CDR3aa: CASGSMTGGSQPQHF; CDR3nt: TGTGCTAGTGGTTCGATGACAGGGGGCAGTCAGCCCCAGCATTTT
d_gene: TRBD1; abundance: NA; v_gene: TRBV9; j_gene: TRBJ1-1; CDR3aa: CASSEIQGEAFF; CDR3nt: TGTGCCAGCAGCGAAATACAGGGGGAAGCTTTCTTT
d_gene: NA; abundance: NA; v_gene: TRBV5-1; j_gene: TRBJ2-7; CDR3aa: CASSLGDSSFYEQYF; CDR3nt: TGCGCCAGCAGCTTGGGCGACAGCTCCTTCTACGAGCAGTACTTC
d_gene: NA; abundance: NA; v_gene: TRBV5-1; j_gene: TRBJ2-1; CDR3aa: CASSLLRGEQFF; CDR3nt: TGCGCCAGCAGCTTGCTCAGAGGTGAGCAGTTCTTC
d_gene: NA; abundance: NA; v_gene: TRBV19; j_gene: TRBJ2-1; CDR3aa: CASSLSPSLVIIGNEQFF; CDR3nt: TGTGCCAGTAGTCTATCCCCAAGTCTAGTCATTATTGGGAATGAGCAGTTCTTC
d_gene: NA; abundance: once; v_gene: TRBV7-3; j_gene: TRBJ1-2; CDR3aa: CASSSGQNYGYTF; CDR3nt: TGTGCCAGCAGCTCAGGACAGAACTATGGCTACACCTTC